The 4 T cell receptor beta chains given below trace back to one sample, sequenced in a study of blood T cells in healthy people across ages. Then a second PCR, running roughly 7 to 11 cycles, was carried out with a sample-barcoded 5' primer and a J-beta primer mix. Each CDR3 protein is one row after TCRdb ran MiXCR on the 5' RACE reads. The sample has some 860,000 distinct CDR3 sequences, about 61% seen once; the top ten hold roughly 26%. Sequencing used blood. These receptors were collected from a man in his forties in good health.

The rearrangement links TRBV20-1 to TRBJ2-7; the D is unclear. Trimming removed 0 bases at V and 2 bases at J, with 11 bases between. The CDR3 contains 14 residues. The V gene's germline CDR1 is DFQATT and CDR2 SNEGSKA (reference sequence). The CDR3 protein is CSARDLAGPYEQYF. The CDR3 region has the DNA TGCAGTGCTAGAGATCTGGCAGGACCCTACGAGCAGTACTTC.

The V call is TRBV6-2 or TRBV6-3, the J call TRBJ1-2; the D is unclear. This CDR3 has 14 residues. V gave up 7 bases and J gave up 1 base, with 13 bases separating them. Germline-derived CDR1 and CDR2 are MNHEY and SVGEGT. The CDR3 DNA sequence: TGTGCCAGCATTGGACCTGAAAGTAACTATGGCTACACCTTC. It encodes CASIGPESNYGYTF.

CDR3 region: CASSLISEQYF. The CDR3 DNA sequence: TGCGCCAGCAGCTTGATATCCGAGCAGTACTTC. The chain is built from TRBV5-1 and TRBJ2-7; no definite D call. From germline, CDR1 is SGHRS and CDR2 YFSETQ. This CDR3 region has 11 residues. Between the trimmed V and J ends, which lost 1 base and 6 bases, there was a span of 5 bases. The entire variable domain, with the rest obtained from reference TRBV5-1 and TRBJ2-7, is as follows: KAGVTQTPRYLIKTRGQQVTLSCSPISGHRSVSWYQQTPGQGLQFLFEYFSETQRNKGNFPGRFSGRQFSNSRSEMNVSTLELGDSALYLCASSLISEQYFGPGTRLTVT.

The V and J genes are TRBV27 and TRBJ2-1; D may be TRBD2 (7 bases). The CDR3 is 15 residues long. The germline CDR1 and CDR2 sequences are MNHEY and SMNVEV (reference sequence). Trimming stripped 7 bases from V and 6 bases from J, with 19 bases between. CDR3 nucleotide sequence: TGTGCCAGCACTATAAGGGGGGGCGTAGGCAATGAGCAGTTCTTC. It specifies CASTIRGGVGNEQFF.